This TCR beta chain was identified in a study of graft-versus-host responses after intestinal transplantation. Study-wide background: Recipients were given multivisceral, liver-intestinal, or isolated intestinal transplants.

Repertoires were generated with immunoSEQ multiplex PCR, while TCRdb's copy carries only in-frame clones and drops some. This table holds fewer than 150,000 clones, approximately 94% found once. About this clone: Its matching antigen is unknown.

Germline V gene lookup returns CDR1 SGHTA and CDR2 FQGNSA. CDR3 length equals 14 residues. Trimming stripped 1 base from V and 6 bases from J, with 12 bases between. This sequence originates from a human donor who received an intestinal transplant. The chain links TRBV7-2 to TRBJ1-1, with D tentatively TRBD1 (5 bases). The material was unstimulated CD4+ T cells sorted from spleen or lymph node cells, obtained before intestinal transplant. CDR3 region: CASSLGGLRSEAFF. CDR3 nucleotide sequence: TGTGCCAGCAGCTTAGGGGGGTTGCGTTCTGAAGCTTTCTTT. The entire variable domain, with the rest obtained from reference TRBV7-2 and TRBJ1-1, is as follows: GAGVSQSPSNKVTEKGKDVELRCDPISGHTALYWYRQSLGQGLEFLIYFQGNSAPDKSGLPSDRFSAERTGGSVSTLTIQRTQQEDSAVYLCASSLGGLRSEAFFGQGTRLTVV.